The 6 T cell receptor beta chains reported below all come from one sample, sequenced in a study of blood T cell repertoires in COVID-19. Clones were read by immunoSEQ multiplex PCR, and TCRdb kept only the in-frame ones, dropping some. The sample lists more than 55,000 clones, roughly 90% occurring once. The source material was peripheral blood. The receptors derive from a man aged 80 or over with acute or convalescent COVID-19.

This clone was counted a few times. The chain carries TRBV5-1 and TRBJ2-1; 10 nucleotides line up with TRBD1. The CDR3 is 15 residues long. The V gene's germline CDR1 is SGHRS and CDR2 YFSETQ. V dropped 4 bases and J dropped 5; count of bases not matched to a gene: 6. The CDR3 DNA reads as TGCGCCAGCAGCCCCGACGGGACAGGGGACAATGAGCAGTTCTTC. It specifies CASSPDGTGDNEQFF.

J is TRBJ2-7 and V is TRBV13; D not resolved. Germline V lookup: CDR1 PRHDT, CDR2 FYEKMQ (reference sequence). V gave up 0 bases and J gave up 1 base, with 4 bases separating them. The CDR3 spans 13 residues. CDR3 sequence (DNA): TGTGCCAGCAGCTTAGGACGGTCCTACGAGCAGTACTTC. Protein sequence: CASSLGRSYEQYF.

The rearrangement links TRBV19 to TRBJ1-6; 10 bases map to TRBD1. The CDR3 runs 13 residues. In germline, CDR1 is LNHDA, CDR2 SQIVND (reference sequence). Trimming removed 10 bases from V and 7 bases from J; junction bases left unmatched: 4. The CDR3 here is CATQGQGNSPLHF. The CDR3 region has the DNA TGTGCCACTCAGGGACAGGGGAATTCACCCCTCCACTTT.

The V gene is TRBV6-5, the J gene TRBJ1-1, with D maybe TRBD1 (5 bases). V shed 2 bases and J shed 2 bases, with 12 bases lying between them. The CDR3 spans 15 residues. Per germline, CDR1 MNHEY and CDR2 SVGAGI. This CDR3 is CASSYVGGVNTEAFF. In DNA form, the CDR3 reads TGTGCCAGCAGTTACGTCGGAGGGGTCAACACTGAAGCTTTCTTT.

The chain joins TRBV28 to TRBJ1-6; the D gene is possibly TRBD1 (5 bases). Germline V gives CDR1 MDHEN, CDR2 SYDVKM. V lost 6 bases and J 10 bases, leaving 22 bases between the germline ends. The CDR3 is 16 amino acids. The CDR3 bases are TGTGCCAGCAGCCTGGACACGAGGCTGTCGAGGTCACCCCTCCACTTT. This codes for CASSLDTRLSRSPLHF.

The chain carries TRBV12-3 or TRBV12-4 and TRBJ2-7; TRBD1 matches at 7 bases. The CDR3 runs to 13 residues. V trimming: 5 bases; J trimming: 5 bases; junction bases outside the gene matches: 6. Here the CDR3 reads CASSHTDRDEQYF. For the CDR3, the DNA is TGTGCCAGCAGTCACACCGACAGGGACGAGCAGTACTTC.